The 3 T cell receptor beta chains listed next were all sequenced from one sample in a study of cytomegalovirus exposure and HLA in healthy donors. PCR was performed using 60 Vbeta and 13 Jbeta primers. TCRdb's copy holds only in-frame clones and misses some; the assay was immunoSEQ multiplex PCR. The sample yields 150,000 to 200,000 clones, more than 75% seen once. Source material: PBMCs. All receptors come from a woman in her fifties or sixties in good health and CMV-seropositive.

The chain has TRBV18 and TRBJ1-1, with 8 bases that match TRBD1. The CDR3 spans 15 residues. J was trimmed by 5 bases and V by 3 bases; bases with no gene match: 8. Germline CDR1 is KGHSH and CDR2 is LQKENI. This CDR3 reads CASSPTTGVDTEAFF. The CDR3 DNA reads as TGTGCCAGCTCACCGACGACAGGGGTGGATACTGAAGCTTTCTTT.

The rearrangement joins TRBV7-2 to TRBJ2-5; weak D call: TRBD1 (5 bases). V shed 6 bases and J shed 2 bases, with 13 bases lying between them. CDR1 SGHTA and CDR2 FQGNSA come from the germline V gene. This CDR3 region has 14 residues. CDR3 sequence: CASRAQAGQETQYF. For the CDR3, the DNA is TGTGCCAGCAGGGCGCAAGCAGGGCAAGAGACCCAGTACTTC.

This clone was detected a few times. The chain carries TRBV18 and TRBJ2-1, with 9 nucleotides matching TRBD2. V dropped 5 bases and J dropped 3; count of bases not matched to a gene: 5. Germline V CDR1 and CDR2: KGHSH, LQKENI. This CDR3 spans 15 amino acids. Written as DNA, the CDR3 is TGTGCCAGCTCATTGGGACTAGCATACTACAATGAGCAGTTCTTC. It codes for CASSLGLAYYNEQFF.